These T cell receptor beta chains were read from a single sample in a study of Ad26.COV2.S vaccination and SARS-CoV-2 variants. Sequenced by immunoSEQ multiplex PCR; TCRdb stores in-frame clones only, minus some. The profile shows some 450,000 clones, 90% of them singletons. The specimen comprised peripheral blood, sampled in a trial of Ad26.COV2.S vaccine versus placebo. The receptors were gathered from a person between 18 and 60 years old who received the Ad26.COV2.S COVID-19 vaccine or a placebo. Both conserved end residues are part of each CDR3. Each record gives: V gene, CDR3 protein.

v_gene: TRBV9
CDR3aa: CASSYGGGFGYEQYF

v_gene: TRBV5-6
CDR3aa: CASSLVQGIGEKLFF

v_gene: TRBV4-1
CDR3aa: CASSSPPGTSADTQYF

v_gene: TRBV9
CDR3aa: CASSVVAHLASYNEQFF

v_gene: TRBV3-1/TRBV3-2
CDR3aa: CASSQDPVNTEAFF

v_gene: TRBV12-3/TRBV12-4
CDR3aa: CASSFKAGELFF

v_gene: TRBV28
CDR3aa: CASSTSSYEQYF

v_gene: TRBV28
CDR3aa: CASSSTGGLNEKLFF

v_gene: TRBV7-8
CDR3aa: CASSLEGLGENNEQFF

v_gene: TRBV20-1
CDR3aa: CSASRARDNTDTQYF

v_gene: TRBV28
CDR3aa: CASTGGRGYGYTF

v_gene: TRBV13
CDR3aa: CASSLGVGQGASYEQYF

v_gene: TRBV10-3
CDR3aa: CATLAGSSYNEQFF

v_gene: TRBV19
CDR3aa: CASGGALGGNTIYF

v_gene: TRBV7-9
CDR3aa: CASSSRQYNEQFF

v_gene: TRBV3-1/TRBV3-2
CDR3aa: CASSQDHRDMSYEQYF

v_gene: TRBV28
CDR3aa: CASSLTFNEQFF

v_gene: TRBV5-4
CDR3aa: CASSFGATGGAVGELFF

v_gene: TRBV19
CDR3aa: CASNRKGLGETQYF

v_gene: TRBV27
CDR3aa: CASSFRGHPTNTGELFF

v_gene: TRBV19
CDR3aa: CASSIDQRGGRILYNEQFF

v_gene: TRBV7-8
CDR3aa: CASSFQREGTGELFF

v_gene: TRBV5-1
CDR3aa: CASSLGGAQETQYF

v_gene: TRBV27
CDR3aa: CASSSGIIWDRTGVHEQYF

v_gene: TRBV11-2
CDR3aa: CASSLAAEIYGYTF

v_gene: TRBV5-6
CDR3aa: CASSLGQGDEQYF

v_gene: TRBV7-9
CDR3aa: CASSLVAGGRETQYF

v_gene: TRBV27
CDR3aa: CASSSLGAKNIQYF

v_gene: TRBV7-9
CDR3aa: CASSLGVYWDEQYF

v_gene: TRBV14
CDR3aa: CASSQDSGTFSYEQYF

v_gene: TRBV4-1
CDR3aa: CASSQDLAYGYTF

v_gene: TRBV13
CDR3aa: CASSLGGDYEQYF

v_gene: TRBV4-2
CDR3aa: CASSQSIGQGDYGYTF